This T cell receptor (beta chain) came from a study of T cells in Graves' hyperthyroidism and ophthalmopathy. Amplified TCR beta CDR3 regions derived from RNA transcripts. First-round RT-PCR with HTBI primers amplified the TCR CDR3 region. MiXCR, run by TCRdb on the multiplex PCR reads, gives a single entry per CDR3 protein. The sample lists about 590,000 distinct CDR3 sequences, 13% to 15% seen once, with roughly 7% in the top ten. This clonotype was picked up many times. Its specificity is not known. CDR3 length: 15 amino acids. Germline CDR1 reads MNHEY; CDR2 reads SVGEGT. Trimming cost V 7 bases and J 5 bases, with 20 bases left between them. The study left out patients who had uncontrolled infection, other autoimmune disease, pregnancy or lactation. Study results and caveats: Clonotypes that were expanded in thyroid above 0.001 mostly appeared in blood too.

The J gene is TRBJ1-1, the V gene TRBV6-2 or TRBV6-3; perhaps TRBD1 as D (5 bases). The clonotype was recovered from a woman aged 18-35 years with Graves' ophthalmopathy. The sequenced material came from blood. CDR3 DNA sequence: TGTGCCAGCACTCGCCGGGGACTCTTGGGGACTGAAGCTTTCTTT. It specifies CASTRRGLLGTEAFF.